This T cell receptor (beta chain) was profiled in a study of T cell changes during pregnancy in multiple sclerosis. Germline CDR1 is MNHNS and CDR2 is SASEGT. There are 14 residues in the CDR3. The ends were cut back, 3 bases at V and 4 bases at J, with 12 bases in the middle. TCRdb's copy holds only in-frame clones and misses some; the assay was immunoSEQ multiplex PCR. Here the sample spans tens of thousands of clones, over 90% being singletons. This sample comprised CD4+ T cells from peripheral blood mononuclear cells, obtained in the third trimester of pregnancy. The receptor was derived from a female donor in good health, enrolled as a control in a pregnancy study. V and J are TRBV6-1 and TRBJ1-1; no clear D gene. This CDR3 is CASSENPGGTEAFF. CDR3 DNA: TGTGCCAGCAGTGAGAATCCGGGAGGCACTGAAGCTTTCTTT.